In this sample, the clone carrying this T cell receptor beta chain turned up many times. Its target is unknown. From the multiplex PCR reads, TCRdb called clonotypes with MiXCR, one entry per CDR3 protein. Counted here are some 200,000 distinct CDR3 sequences, approximately 33% occurring once; the ten biggest clones make up more than 4%. These data originate in a study of breast tumors, draining lymph nodes, adjacent tissues. Breast cancer patients provided tissue from their axillary draining lymph nodes. V gave up 2 bases and J gave up 4 bases, with 6 bases separating them. The CDR3 totals 13 residues. Looked up from germline, CDR1 is LGHDT and CDR2 is YNNKEL (reference sequence). Overall study findings and caveats: Tumors had less TCR diversity than lymph nodes, more than nontumor tissue. Findings are consistent with lymph node origin and intratumoral expansion of most tumor T cells. Luminal-like breast cancer showed significantly higher tumor–nontumor repertoire similarity than basal-like.

Material: axillary lymph node tissue. This clonotype was obtained from a female donor with breast cancer. Some clones in this sample may be carry-over from other donors' samples. The rearrangement uses TRBV3-1 and TRBJ1-3; a possible D gene is TRBD1 (5 bases). The CDR3 DNA is TGTGCCAGCAGCCAACCAGGGGGAAACACCATATATTTT. Translating gives CASSQPGGNTIYF.